This is a list of T cell receptor beta chains from one sample in a study of beta chain features in type 1 diabetes. Method: immunoSEQ multiplex PCR; TCRdb's copy keeps in-frame clones and lacks some. The sample consists of 300,000 to 450,000 clones, around a fifth of them appearing once. Sequencing input: naive CD4+ T cells from blood. These receptors were collected from a woman younger than 35 in good health. Both conserved end residues are part of each CDR3. A D gene is named only where the DNA matches it firmly. Clone size, where shown, is once, few, many, or a class for clones that have expanded.

j_call: TRBJ1-2; v_call: TRBV4-3; clone_size: few; d_call: -; cdr3_aa: CASSQEPGAYGYTF; cdr3_nt: TGCGCCAGCAGCCAAGAACCGGGAGCCTATGGCTACACCTTC
j_call: TRBJ2-2; v_call: TRBV23-1; clone_size: -; d_call: -; cdr3_aa: CASIYLGPGTSNTGELFF; cdr3_nt: TGCGCCAGCATTTATCTAGGTCCCGGGACTTCAAACACCGGGGAGCTGTTTTTT
j_call: TRBJ2-3; v_call: TRBV7-8; clone_size: few; d_call: -; cdr3_aa: CASSLDQGALGTDTQYF; cdr3_nt: TGTGCCAGCAGCCTAGATCAGGGTGCTCTCGGCACAGATACGCAGTATTTT
j_call: TRBJ2-1; v_call: TRBV23-1; clone_size: -; d_call: -; cdr3_aa: CASSQVPPELDEQFF; cdr3_nt: TGCGCCAGCAGTCAGGTTCCGCCGGAGTTGGATGAGCAGTTCTTC
j_call: TRBJ2-2; v_call: TRBV7-8; clone_size: -; d_call: -; cdr3_aa: CASSPGGVGDGELFF; cdr3_nt: TGTGCCAGCAGTCCTGGCGGGGTGGGGGACGGGGAGCTGTTTTTT
j_call: TRBJ2-7; v_call: TRBV5-4; clone_size: few; d_call: TRBD1; cdr3_aa: CASSTPGQSSYEQYF; cdr3_nt: TGTGCCAGCAGCACTCCGGGACAGAGCTCCTACGAGCAGTACTTC
j_call: TRBJ1-2; v_call: TRBV18; clone_size: few; d_call: -; cdr3_aa: CASSPPQGSLSYGYTF; cdr3_nt: TGTGCCAGCTCACCACCGCAGGGGTCTTTGAGCTATGGCTACACCTTC
j_call: TRBJ2-7; v_call: TRBV28; clone_size: -; d_call: TRBD2; cdr3_aa: CASRGGGGPYEQYF; cdr3_nt: TGTGCCAGCAGAGGAGGCGGGGGACCCTACGAGCAGTACTTC
j_call: TRBJ2-7; v_call: TRBV11-2; clone_size: -; d_call: TRBD1; cdr3_aa: CASRPPGQGRGEQYF; cdr3_nt: TGTGCCAGCAGGCCACCAGGACAGGGAAGGGGAGAGCAGTACTTC
j_call: TRBJ2-7; v_call: TRBV5-1; clone_size: few; d_call: TRBD2; cdr3_aa: CASSLVSSGGYEQYF; cdr3_nt: TGCGCCAGCAGCTTGGTGTCTAGCGGAGGCTACGAGCAGTACTTC
j_call: TRBJ1-2; v_call: TRBV14; clone_size: -; d_call: -; cdr3_aa: CASSQTGNRGDGYTF; cdr3_nt: TGTGCCAGCAGCCAAACAGGGAACCGGGGGGATGGCTACACCTTC
j_call: TRBJ1-2; v_call: TRBV11-2; clone_size: few; d_call: TRBD1; cdr3_aa: CASSLTGGPYGYTF; cdr3_nt: TGTGCCAGCAGCTTGACAGGGGGGCCCTATGGCTACACCTTC
j_call: TRBJ2-7; v_call: TRBV7-9; clone_size: -; d_call: TRBD1; cdr3_aa: CASSATPGQGSYEQYF; cdr3_nt: TGTGCCAGCAGTGCCACCCCGGGACAGGGCAGCTACGAGCAGTACTTC
j_call: TRBJ1-2; v_call: TRBV4-1; clone_size: -; d_call: TRBD1; cdr3_aa: CASSQADRGINGYTF; cdr3_nt: TGCGCCAGCAGCCAGGCGGACAGGGGGATCAATGGCTACACCTTC
j_call: TRBJ1-5; v_call: TRBV4-2; clone_size: few; d_call: -; cdr3_aa: CASSQDDRRYQPQHF; cdr3_nt: TGTGCCAGCAGCCAAGATGACAGGCGATATCAGCCCCAGCATTTT
j_call: TRBJ1-6; v_call: TRBV5-6; clone_size: -; d_call: TRBD1; cdr3_aa: CASSNRGLYNSPLHF; cdr3_nt: TGTGCCAGCAGTAACAGGGGGCTCTATAATTCACCCCTCCACTTT
j_call: TRBJ1-2; v_call: TRBV29-1; clone_size: -; d_call: -; cdr3_aa: CSVDPDYGYTF; cdr3_nt: TGCAGCGTTGATCCCGACTATGGCTACACCTTC
j_call: TRBJ1-1; v_call: TRBV25-1; clone_size: -; d_call: -; cdr3_aa: CASSPRGRRVLAFF; cdr3_nt: TGTGCCAGCAGTCCCAGGGGACGGCGGGTTCTAGCTTTCTTT
j_call: TRBJ1-3; v_call: TRBV29-1; clone_size: few; d_call: -; cdr3_aa: CSGGQLSSGNTIYF; cdr3_nt: TGCAGCGGTGGACAGCTGAGCTCTGGAAACACCATATATTTT
j_call: TRBJ2-3; v_call: TRBV18; clone_size: few; d_call: TRBD2; cdr3_aa: CASSLLRGGEDTQYF; cdr3_nt: TGTGCCAGCTCACTCCTGCGGGGGGGCGAAGATACGCAGTATTTT
j_call: TRBJ2-7; v_call: TRBV5-6; clone_size: many; d_call: -; cdr3_aa: CASSFESGEQYF; cdr3_nt: TGTGCCAGCAGCTTCGAATCGGGGGAGCAGTACTTC
j_call: TRBJ2-3; v_call: TRBV5-1; clone_size: -; d_call: -; cdr3_aa: CASSLVGRTDTQYF; cdr3_nt: TGCGCCAGCAGCTTGGTTGGGCGCACAGATACGCAGTATTTT
j_call: TRBJ2-1; v_call: TRBV18; clone_size: -; d_call: TRBD2; cdr3_aa: CASSPRGSGGNEQFF; cdr3_nt: TGTGCCAGCTCACCACGCGGTAGCGGGGGGAATGAGCAGTTCTTC
j_call: TRBJ2-7; v_call: TRBV4-1; clone_size: -; d_call: TRBD1; cdr3_aa: CASSQGDRANSYEQYF; cdr3_nt: TGCGCCAGCAGCCAAGGGGACAGGGCTAACTCCTACGAGCAGTACTTC
j_call: TRBJ2-7; v_call: TRBV4-3; clone_size: -; d_call: -; cdr3_aa: CASSQGRGRYEQYF; cdr3_nt: TGCGCCAGCAGCCAAGGGAGGGGGCGGTACGAGCAGTACTTC
j_call: TRBJ2-1; v_call: TRBV4-1; clone_size: -; d_call: TRBD1; cdr3_aa: CASSRSGGNSYNEQFF; cdr3_nt: TGCGCCAGCAGCCGATCAGGGGGTAACTCCTACAATGAGCAGTTCTTC
j_call: TRBJ2-1; v_call: TRBV2; clone_size: few; d_call: TRBD2; cdr3_aa: CASGGTSAYHEQFF; cdr3_nt: TGTGCCAGCGGGGGGACTAGCGCTTATCATGAGCAGTTCTTC
j_call: TRBJ2-3; v_call: TRBV7-9; clone_size: -; d_call: -; cdr3_aa: CASSLIRDTQYF; cdr3_nt: TGTGCCAGCAGCTTAATCAGGGATACGCAGTATTTT
j_call: TRBJ1-1; v_call: TRBV2; clone_size: -; d_call: TRBD1; cdr3_aa: CASRAWTGGTTEAFF; cdr3_nt: TGTGCCAGCAGGGCCTGGACAGGGGGGACCACTGAAGCTTTCTTT
j_call: TRBJ1-1; v_call: TRBV18; clone_size: -; d_call: -; cdr3_aa: CASSQERNTEAFF; cdr3_nt: TGTGCCAGCTCACAGGAGAGGAACACTGAAGCTTTCTTT
j_call: TRBJ1-1; v_call: TRBV29-1; clone_size: few; d_call: -; cdr3_aa: CSVAAPRRGETEAFF; cdr3_nt: TGCAGCGTCGCCGCCCCCCGCCGGGGAGAAACTGAAGCTTTCTTT
j_call: TRBJ2-3; v_call: TRBV19; clone_size: -; d_call: TRBD2; cdr3_aa: CASSIRGADTQYF; cdr3_nt: TGTGCCAGTAGTATCCGGGGGGCAGATACGCAGTATTTT
j_call: TRBJ1-2; v_call: TRBV30; clone_size: -; d_call: TRBD1; cdr3_aa: CAWSFGQGIINYGYTF; cdr3_nt: TGTGCCTGGAGTTTTGGACAGGGGATTATTAACTATGGCTACACCTTC
j_call: TRBJ1-6; v_call: TRBV2; clone_size: few; d_call: TRBD1; cdr3_aa: CASMTGYSPLHF; cdr3_nt: TGTGCCAGCATGACAGGGTATTCACCCCTCCACTTT
j_call: TRBJ1-1; v_call: TRBV11-1; clone_size: -; d_call: -; cdr3_aa: CASSLAPGNTEAFF; cdr3_nt: TGTGCCAGCAGCTTAGCGCCGGGAAACACTGAAGCTTTCTTT
j_call: TRBJ1-1; v_call: TRBV4-1; clone_size: few; d_call: -; cdr3_aa: CASRQSQELNTEAFF; cdr3_nt: TGCGCCAGCAGGCAATCACAGGAACTGAACACTGAAGCTTTCTTT
j_call: TRBJ1-2; v_call: TRBV25-1; clone_size: -; d_call: -; cdr3_aa: CASSEYSPRKSGYTF; cdr3_nt: TGTGCCAGCAGTGAATATTCGCCCAGAAAAAGTGGCTACACCTTC
j_call: TRBJ1-3; v_call: TRBV6-6; clone_size: -; d_call: -; cdr3_aa: CASRTGSGNTIYF; cdr3_nt: TGTGCCAGCAGGACTGGCTCTGGAAACACCATATATTTT
j_call: TRBJ2-1; v_call: TRBV18; clone_size: -; d_call: TRBD1; cdr3_aa: CASSGGQESYNEQFF; cdr3_nt: TGTGCCAGCTCGGGGGGACAGGAATCCTACAATGAGCAGTTCTTC
j_call: TRBJ2-5; v_call: TRBV9; clone_size: -; d_call: TRBD2; cdr3_aa: CASSPSKGLAPQETQYF; cdr3_nt: TGTGCCAGCAGCCCCTCTAAGGGACTAGCGCCCCAAGAGACCCAGTACTTC
j_call: TRBJ2-5; v_call: TRBV7-9; clone_size: few; d_call: TRBD1; cdr3_aa: CASSPDRAQETQYF; cdr3_nt: TGTGCCAGCAGCCCTGACAGGGCCCAAGAGACCCAGTACTTC
j_call: TRBJ1-1; v_call: TRBV7-9; clone_size: few; d_call: TRBD1; cdr3_aa: CASSLITGGTEAFF; cdr3_nt: TGTGCCAGCAGCTTAATCACAGGGGGCACTGAAGCTTTCTTT
j_call: TRBJ1-1; v_call: TRBV20-1; clone_size: few; d_call: -; cdr3_aa: CSARLVTEAFF; cdr3_nt: TGCAGTGCCCGACTGGTAACTGAAGCTTTCTTT
j_call: TRBJ2-1; v_call: TRBV4-2; clone_size: -; d_call: TRBD1; cdr3_aa: CASSQDRGQGADNEQFF; cdr3_nt: TGTGCCAGCAGCCAAGATAGGGGACAGGGGGCCGACAATGAGCAGTTCTTC
j_call: TRBJ2-6; v_call: TRBV9; clone_size: -; d_call: TRBD1; cdr3_aa: CASRGTGNSGANVLTF; cdr3_nt: TGTGCCAGCAGGGGGACAGGCAACTCTGGGGCCAACGTCCTGACTTTC
j_call: TRBJ2-3; v_call: TRBV30; clone_size: -; d_call: -; cdr3_aa: CAWNQGADTQYF; cdr3_nt: TGTGCCTGGAACCAAGGGGCAGATACGCAGTATTTT
j_call: TRBJ2-5; v_call: TRBV5-4; clone_size: few; d_call: TRBD2; cdr3_aa: CASSGTSKETQYF; cdr3_nt: TGTGCCAGCAGTGGGACTAGTAAAGAGACCCAGTACTTC
j_call: TRBJ1-1; v_call: TRBV4-2; clone_size: few; d_call: TRBD1; cdr3_aa: CASSQYRTGRKNTEAFF; cdr3_nt: TGTGCCAGCAGCCAGTATAGGACAGGACGAAAGAACACTGAAGCTTTCTTT
j_call: TRBJ1-2; v_call: TRBV25-1; clone_size: few; d_call: -; cdr3_aa: CASQPADSVGLYGYTF; cdr3_nt: TGTGCCAGCCAGCCTGCGGACTCCGTTGGTCTCTATGGCTACACCTTC